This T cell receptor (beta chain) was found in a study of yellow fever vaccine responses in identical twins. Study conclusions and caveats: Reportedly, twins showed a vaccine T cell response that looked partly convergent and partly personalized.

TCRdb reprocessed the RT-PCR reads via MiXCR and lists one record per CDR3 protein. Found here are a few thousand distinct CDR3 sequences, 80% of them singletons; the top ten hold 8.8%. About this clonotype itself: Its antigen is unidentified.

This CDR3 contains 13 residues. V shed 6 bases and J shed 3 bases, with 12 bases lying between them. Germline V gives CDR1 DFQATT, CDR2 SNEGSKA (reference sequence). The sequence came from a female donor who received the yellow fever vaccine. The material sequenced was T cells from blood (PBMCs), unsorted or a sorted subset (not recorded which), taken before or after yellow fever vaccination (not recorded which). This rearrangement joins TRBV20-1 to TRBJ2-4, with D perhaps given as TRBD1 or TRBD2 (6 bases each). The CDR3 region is CSARLGGKNIQYF. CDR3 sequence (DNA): TGCAGTGCGCGACTAGGGGGCAAAAACATTCAGTACTTC.